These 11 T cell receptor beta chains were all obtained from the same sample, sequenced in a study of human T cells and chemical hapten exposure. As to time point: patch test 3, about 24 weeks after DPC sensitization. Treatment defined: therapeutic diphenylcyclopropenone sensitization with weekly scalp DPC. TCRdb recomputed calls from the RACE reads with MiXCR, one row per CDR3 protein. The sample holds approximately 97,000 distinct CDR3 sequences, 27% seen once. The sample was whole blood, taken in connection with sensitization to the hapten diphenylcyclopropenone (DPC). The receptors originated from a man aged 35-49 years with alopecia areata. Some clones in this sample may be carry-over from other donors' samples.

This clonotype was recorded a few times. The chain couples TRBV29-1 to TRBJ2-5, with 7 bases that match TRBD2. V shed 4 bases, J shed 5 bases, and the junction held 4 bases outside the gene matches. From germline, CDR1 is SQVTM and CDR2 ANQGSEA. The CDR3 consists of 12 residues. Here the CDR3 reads CSVGEGRETQYF. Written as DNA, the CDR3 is TGCAGCGTTGGGGAGGGCCGTGAGACCCAGTACTTC. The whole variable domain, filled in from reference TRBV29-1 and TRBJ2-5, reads SAVISQKPSRDICQRGTSLTIQCQVDSQVTMMFWYRQQPGQSLTLIATANQGSEATYESGFVIDKFPISRPNLTFSTLTVSNMSPEDSSIYLCSVGEGRETQYFGPGTRLLVL.

The DNA of the CDR3 is TGTGCCAGCAGCGGAACAGGGGGCACTGAAGCTTTCTTT. Encoded protein: CASSGTGGTEAFF. The rearrangement uses TRBV7-3 and TRBJ1-1; 8 bases map to TRBD1. Germline CDR1 reads SGHTA; CDR2 reads FQGTGA. The CDR3 length is 13 residues. J lost 4 bases, V lost 5 bases, and 3 bases had no gene match.

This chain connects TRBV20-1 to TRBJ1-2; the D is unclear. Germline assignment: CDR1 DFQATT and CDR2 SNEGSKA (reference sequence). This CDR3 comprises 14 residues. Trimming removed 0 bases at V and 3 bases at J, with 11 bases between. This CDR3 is CSARDRAGHYGYTF. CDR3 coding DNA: TGCAGTGCTAGAGATCGAGCAGGCCACTATGGCTACACCTTC.

The chain's CDR3 is CASSLEDRISRQPQHF. The CDR3 coding sequence is TGTGCCAGCAGTCTAGAGGACCGGATTAGTCGTCAGCCCCAGCATTTT. This chain links TRBV12-3 or TRBV12-4 with TRBJ1-5; D is uncertain. V lost 5 bases and J 6 bases, leaving 20 bases between the germline ends. The CDR3 totals 16 residues.

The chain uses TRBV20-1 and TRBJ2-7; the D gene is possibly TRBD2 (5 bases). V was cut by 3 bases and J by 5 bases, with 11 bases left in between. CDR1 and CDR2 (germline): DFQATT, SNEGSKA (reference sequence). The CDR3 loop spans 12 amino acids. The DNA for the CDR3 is TGCAGTGCTAGCACGAGCGGCCACGAGCAGTACTTC. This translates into CSASTSGHEQYF.

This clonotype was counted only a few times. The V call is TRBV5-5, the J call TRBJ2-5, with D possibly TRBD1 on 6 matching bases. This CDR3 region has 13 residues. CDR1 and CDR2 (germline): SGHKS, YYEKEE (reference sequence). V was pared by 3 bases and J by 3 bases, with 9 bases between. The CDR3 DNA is TGTGCCAGCAGCTCATGGACAGAAGAGACCCAGTACTTC. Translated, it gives CASSSWTEETQYF.

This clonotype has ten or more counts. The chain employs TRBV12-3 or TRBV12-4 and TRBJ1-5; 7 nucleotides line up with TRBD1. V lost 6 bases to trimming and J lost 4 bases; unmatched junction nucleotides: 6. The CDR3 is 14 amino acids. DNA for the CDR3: TGTGCCAGCAGGCCGACAGGGAGGAATCAGCCCCAGCATTTT. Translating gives CASRPTGRNQPQHF.

The CDR3 nucleotides are TGCAGCGTTGAAGGGGTCCCCTCCGGTCGCACAGATACGCAGTATTTT. Translation: CSVEGVPSGRTDTQYF. This chain joins TRBV29-1 and TRBJ2-3; D not resolved. Per germline, CDR1 SQVTM and CDR2 ANQGSEA. V lost 1 base and J 1 base, leaving 15 bases between the germline ends. CDR3 length equals 16 residues.

In nucleotides, the CDR3 is TGTGCCAGCAGCTTAGGCGATACTGGGGCCAACGTCCTGACTTTC. Translated: CASSLGDTGANVLTF. The chain recombines TRBV11-2 with TRBJ2-6, with D uncertain. Looked up from germline, CDR1 is SGHAT and CDR2 is FQNNGV. The length of the CDR3 is 15 residues. Trimming stripped 1 base from V and 2 bases from J, with 6 bases between.

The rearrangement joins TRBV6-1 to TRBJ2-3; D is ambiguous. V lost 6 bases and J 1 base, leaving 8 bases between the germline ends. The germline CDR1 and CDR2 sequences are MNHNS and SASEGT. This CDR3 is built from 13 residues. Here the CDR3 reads CASRVTGTDTQYF. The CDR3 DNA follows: TGTGCCAGCAGGGTGACTGGCACAGATACGCAGTATTTT.

CDR3 coding DNA: TGTGCCAGCAGTTACGGACAGGGGTATGAGCAGTTCTTC. Translation gives CASSYGQGYEQFF. The chain recombines TRBV6-2 or TRBV6-3 with TRBJ2-1, with 9 bases fitting TRBD1. Per germline, CDR1 MNHEY and CDR2 SVGEGT. CDR3 length: 13 residues. Losses at the gene ends were 2 bases for V and 8 bases for J; bases not matched to a gene: 1.